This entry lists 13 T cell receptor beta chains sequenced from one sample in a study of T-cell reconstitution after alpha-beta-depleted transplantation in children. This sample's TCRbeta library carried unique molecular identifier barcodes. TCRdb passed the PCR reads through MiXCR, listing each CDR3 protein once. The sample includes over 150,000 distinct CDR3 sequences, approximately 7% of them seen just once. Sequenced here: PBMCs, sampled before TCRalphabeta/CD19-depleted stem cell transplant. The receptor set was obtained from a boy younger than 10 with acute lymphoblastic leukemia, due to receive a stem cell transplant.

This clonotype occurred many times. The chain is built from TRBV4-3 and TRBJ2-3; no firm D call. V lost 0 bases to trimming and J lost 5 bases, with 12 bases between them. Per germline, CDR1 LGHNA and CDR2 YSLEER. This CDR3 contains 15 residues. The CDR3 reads CASSQDLSVRDTQYF. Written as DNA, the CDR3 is TGCGCCAGCAGCCAAGATCTGAGCGTAAGAGATACGCAGTATTTT.

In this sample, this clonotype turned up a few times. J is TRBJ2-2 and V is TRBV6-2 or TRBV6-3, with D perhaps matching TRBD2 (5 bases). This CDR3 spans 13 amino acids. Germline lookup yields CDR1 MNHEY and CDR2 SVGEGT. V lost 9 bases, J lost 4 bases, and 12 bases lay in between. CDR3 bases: TGTGCCAGGAATGGACTTTTCACCGGGGAGCTGTTTTTT. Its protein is CARNGLFTGELFF.

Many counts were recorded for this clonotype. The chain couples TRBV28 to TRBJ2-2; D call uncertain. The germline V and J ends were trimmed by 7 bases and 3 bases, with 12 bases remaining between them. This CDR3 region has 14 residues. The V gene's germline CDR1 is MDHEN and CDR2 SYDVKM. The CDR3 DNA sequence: TGTGCCAGCAATGGATCGGACCACACCGGGGAGCTGTTTTTT. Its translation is CASNGSDHTGELFF.

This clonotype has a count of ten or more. Here the CDR3 DNA reads TGTGCCAGCAGTTCAGGGACCGTGTACGAGCAGTACTTC. This sequence encodes CASSSGTVYEQYF. The chain couples TRBV28 to TRBJ2-7; either TRBD1 or TRBD2 may supply D (5 bases each). V lost 4 bases, J lost 4 bases, and 11 bases lay in between. Per germline, CDR1 MDHEN and CDR2 SYDVKM. CDR3 length: 13 amino acids.

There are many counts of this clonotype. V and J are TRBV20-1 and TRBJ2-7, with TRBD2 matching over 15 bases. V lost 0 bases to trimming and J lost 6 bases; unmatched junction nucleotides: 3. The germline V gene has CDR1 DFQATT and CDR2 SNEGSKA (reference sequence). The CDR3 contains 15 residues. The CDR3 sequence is CSARDMGLAGGEQYF. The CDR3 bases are TGCAGTGCTAGAGATATGGGACTAGCGGGAGGCGAGCAGTACTTC.

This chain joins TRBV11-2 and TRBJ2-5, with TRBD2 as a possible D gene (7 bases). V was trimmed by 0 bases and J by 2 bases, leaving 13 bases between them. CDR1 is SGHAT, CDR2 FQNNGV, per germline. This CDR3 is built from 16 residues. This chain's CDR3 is CASSLDSGGQQETQYF. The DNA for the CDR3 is TGTGCCAGCAGCTTAGACTCGGGGGGCCAACAAGAGACCCAGTACTTC.

CDR3 sequence reads: CASNLSTQYF. DNA for the CDR3: TGTGCCAGCAATCTATCTACGCAGTATTTT. V usage is TRBV6-4 and J usage is TRBJ2-3; D gene unclear. V was shortened by 7 bases and J by 8 bases, with 7 bases between the two germline ends. CDR3 size: 10 residues. Germline V gene lookup returns CDR1 MRHNA and CDR2 SNTAGT.

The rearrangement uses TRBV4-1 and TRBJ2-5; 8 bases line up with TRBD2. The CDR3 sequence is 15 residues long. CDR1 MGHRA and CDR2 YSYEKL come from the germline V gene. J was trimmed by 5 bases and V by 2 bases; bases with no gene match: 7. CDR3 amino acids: CASSQISGSRETQYF. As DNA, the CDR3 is TGCGCCAGCAGCCAAATAAGCGGGAGTAGGGAGACCCAGTACTTC.

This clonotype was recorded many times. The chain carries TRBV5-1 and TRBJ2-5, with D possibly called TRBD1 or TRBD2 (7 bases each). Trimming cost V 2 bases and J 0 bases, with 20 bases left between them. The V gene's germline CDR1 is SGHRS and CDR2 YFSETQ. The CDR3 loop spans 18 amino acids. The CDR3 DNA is TGCGCCAGCAGCTTAAAGGGGGCGGCTAGCGGTTACCAAGAGACCCAGTACTTC. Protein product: CASSLKGAASGYQETQYF.

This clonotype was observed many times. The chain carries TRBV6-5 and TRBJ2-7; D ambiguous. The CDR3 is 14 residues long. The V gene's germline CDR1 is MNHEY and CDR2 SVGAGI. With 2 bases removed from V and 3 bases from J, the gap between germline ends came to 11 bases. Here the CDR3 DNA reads TGTGCCAGCAGTTACGCGGCCATGAGCTACGAGCAGTACTTC. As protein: CASSYAAMSYEQYF.

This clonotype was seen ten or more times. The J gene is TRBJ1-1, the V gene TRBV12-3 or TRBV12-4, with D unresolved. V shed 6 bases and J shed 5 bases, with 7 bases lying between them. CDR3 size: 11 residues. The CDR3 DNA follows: TGTGCCAGCAGCCACAAAACTGAAGCTTTCTTT. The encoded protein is CASSHKTEAFF.

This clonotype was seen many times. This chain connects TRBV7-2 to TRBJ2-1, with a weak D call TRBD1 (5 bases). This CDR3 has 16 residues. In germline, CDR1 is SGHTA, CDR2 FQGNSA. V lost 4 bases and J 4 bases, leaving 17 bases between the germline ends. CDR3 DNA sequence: TGTGCCAGCAGCTCCAGGGCGGAGCCAATGTACAATGAGCAGTTCTTC. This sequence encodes CASSSRAEPMYNEQFF.

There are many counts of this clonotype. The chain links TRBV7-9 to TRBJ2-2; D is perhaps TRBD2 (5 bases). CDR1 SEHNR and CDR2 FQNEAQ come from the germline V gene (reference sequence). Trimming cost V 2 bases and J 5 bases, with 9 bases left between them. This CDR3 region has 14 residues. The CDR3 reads CASSLSQRTGELFF. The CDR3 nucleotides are TGTGCCAGCAGCTTATCACAGCGGACCGGGGAGCTGTTTTTT.